This paragraph covers one TCR beta chain sequence. V lost 7 bases and J lost 4, with 20 bases in between. Per germline, CDR1 SGHAT and CDR2 FQDESV (reference sequence). CDR3 length: 16 amino acids. Under the authors' procedure: Scientists estimated how many nucleated cells there were by amplifying reference gene primers. Profiling relied on immunoSEQ multiplex PCR, and the TCRdb table lists in-frame clones only, not all of them. The V and J calls and the clone size are those of that table, but D and trimming were determined from the DNA. The table has tens of thousands of clones, roughly 82% seen once. This sample was included in a study of blood T cell repertoires in COVID-19. Study background: The United States, Italy and Spain were the sources of the acute and convalescent COVID-19 samples. Sources were T cells, B-cell-depleted T cells, or PBMCs; the material itself was cDNA or gDNA.

This TCR was sampled from a human donor in a cohort sampled during active COVID-19. Sequenced input: peripheral blood. The V gene is TRBV11-1, the J gene TRBJ2-4; possibly TRBD2 for D (5 bases). The DNA for the CDR3 is TGTGCCAGCATTCATGACGGGGAAGTCCAAAAAAACATTCAGTACTTC. Protein sequence: CASIHDGEVQKNIQYF.